The next 25 T cell receptor beta chains were all read from a single sample in a study of response to subunit inactivated influenza vaccine. TCRdb analysed the RT-PCR reads with MiXCR anew, one entry per CDR3 protein. The sample records hundreds of thousands of distinct CDR3 sequences, 7.6% being singletons. Material: PBMCs from blood, obtained around 25 months after vaccination. The receptors shown here come from a man aged 45 to 70 who received an inactivated influenza vaccine.

This clonotype was counted between two and nine times. The CDR3 nucleotides read TGCGCCAGCAGCCAAGAAGCTAGCGGGGTCCTTATGGGTACGCAGTATTTT. Amino acid sequence: CASSQEASGVLMGTQYF. The V and J genes are TRBV4-3 and TRBJ2-3, with 9 bases identical to TRBD2. From germline, CDR1 is LGHNA and CDR2 YSLEER. V shed 0 bases, J shed 8 bases, and the junction held 12 bases outside the gene matches. CDR3 size: 17 residues.

This clonotype was observed at least ten times. The V gene is TRBV5-1, the J gene TRBJ2-7, with 10 bases aligning to TRBD1. Germline assignment: CDR1 SGHRS and CDR2 YFSETQ. Losses at the gene ends were 3 bases for V and 4 bases for J; bases not matched to a gene: 4. The CDR3 spans 14 residues. CDR3 sequence: CASSSGQGSYEQYF. The CDR3 coding sequence is TGCGCCAGCAGCTCGGGACAGGGGTCGTACGAGCAGTACTTC.

The CDR3 reads CASSPGPVSYEQYF. CDR3 DNA: TGTGCCAGCAGCCCCGGGCCAGTCTCCTACGAGCAGTACTTC. This sequence joins TRBV7-2 and TRBJ2-7; D not certain. The CDR3 is 14 amino acids. Per the germline V gene, CDR1 is SGHTA and CDR2 is FQGNSA. V was shortened by 5 bases and J by 0 bases, with 11 bases between the two germline ends. Supplemented by reference TRBV7-2 and TRBJ2-7, the full variable domain reads GAGVSQSPSNKVTEKGKDVELRCDPISGHTALYWYRQSLGQGLEFLIYFQGNSAPDKSGLPSDRFSAERTGGSVSTLTIQRTQQEDSAVYLCASSPGPVSYEQYFGPGTRLTVT.

This chain uses TRBV28 with TRBJ2-6; 12 bases match TRBD2. The CDR3 runs 18 residues. The V and J ends lost 2 bases and 3 bases, in that order; junction bases with no gene match: 5. Germline V gene data show CDR1 as MDHEN and CDR2 as SYDVKM. CDR3 coding DNA: TGTGCCAGCAGTTTACTGACTAGCGGGAGTCTTGGGGCCAACGTCCTGACTTTC. Amino acid sequence: CASSLLTSGSLGANVLTF.

This clonotype was counted many times. The rearrangement uses TRBV20-1 and TRBJ2-1; TRBD1 or TRBD2 may be the D gene (5 bases each). Trimming cost V 6 bases and J 6 bases, with 12 bases left between them. The germline V gene encodes CDR1 DFQATT and CDR2 SNEGSKA (reference sequence). The CDR3 has 12 residues. This chain's CDR3 is CSARKGTNEQFF. CDR3 nucleotides: TGCAGTGCCCGAAAAGGGACCAATGAGCAGTTCTTC.

The V gene is TRBV29-1, the J gene TRBJ2-5; D ambiguous. There are 12 residues in the CDR3. Per germline, CDR1 SQVTM and CDR2 ANQGSEA. V shed 3 bases and J shed 1 base, with 6 bases lying between them. CDR3 bases: TGCAGCGTTGAGGCCAGCCAAGAGACCCAGTACTTC. Amino acids: CSVEASQETQYF.

In its sample, this clonotype was seen a few times. The rearrangement joins TRBV4-3 to TRBJ1-4; D is unclear. CDR1 is LGHNA, CDR2 YSLEER, per germline. V was pared by 0 bases and J by 6 bases, with 11 bases between. The CDR3 has 15 residues. CDR3 sequence reads: CASSQEFRLHEKLFF. The CDR3 DNA is TGCGCCAGCAGCCAAGAGTTCAGACTACATGAAAAACTGTTTTTT.

There are many counts of this clonotype. This sequence joins TRBV15 and TRBJ2-1; tentatively, D is TRBD2 (6 bases). The CDR3 is 12 amino acids. Germline assignment: CDR1 LNHNV and CDR2 YYDKDF (reference sequence). Trimming took 3 bases from V and 11 from J, leaving 11 bases between them. The CDR3 loop is CATSRREEQQFF. The DNA of the CDR3 is TGTGCCACCAGCAGGAGGGAGGAGCAGCAGTTCTTC.

This clonotype was recorded many times. The chain is built from TRBV27 and TRBJ1-4, with D possibly TRBD1 on 5 matching bases. The CDR3 is 15 residues long. V gave up 0 bases and J gave up 7 bases, with 12 bases separating them. The germline V gene has CDR1 MNHEY and CDR2 SMNVEV (reference sequence). The CDR3 DNA follows: TGTGCCAGCAGTTTATCCATCACGGGACCTGAAAAACTGTTTTTT. Translating it yields CASSLSITGPEKLFF.

This clonotype was recorded at least ten times. The rearrangement links TRBV20-1 to TRBJ1-2; no clear D gene. The germline V gene encodes CDR1 DFQATT and CDR2 SNEGSKA (reference sequence). V gave up 3 bases and J gave up 5 bases, with 7 bases separating them. The CDR3 spans 11 residues. CDR3 sequence (DNA): TGCAGTGCTAGTCTTGAGTATGGCTACACCTTC. Its protein is CSASLEYGYTF.

The chain is built from TRBV11-1 and TRBJ2-6; possibly TRBD1 for D (6 bases). The CDR3 runs to 19 residues. Germline V gene sequence: CDR1 SGHAT, CDR2 FQDESV (reference sequence). V was trimmed by 4 bases and J by 0 bases, leaving 19 bases between them. The CDR3 DNA follows: TGTGCCAGCAGCTCTAATACAGGGCGCCTAAACTCTGGGGCCAACGTCCTGACTTTC. It specifies CASSSNTGRLNSGANVLTF.

A note on this clonotype: This may arise from a read error, as a much more abundant clone is one base away. The V and J genes are TRBV5-1 and TRBJ2-2; D is possibly TRBD2 (6 bases). The germline V gene has CDR1 SGHRS and CDR2 YFSETQ. The CDR3 runs 15 residues. The CDR3 DNA is TGCGCCAGCAGCTTGGATCCAGGGAGGACCGGGGTGCTGTTTTTT. Translated: CASSLDPGRTGVLFF.

The rearrangement uses TRBV7-2 and TRBJ1-2; tentatively, D is TRBD1 (6 bases). CDR1 is SGHTA, CDR2 FQGNSA, per germline. The V end lost 5 bases, the J end lost 5 bases, and 9 bases lay between the germline ends. This CDR3 is 12 amino acids long. In DNA, the CDR3 is TGTGCCAGCAGCATACAGGGTTATGGCTACACCTTC. Translation: CASSIQGYGYTF. Drawing the rest from reference TRBV7-2 and TRBJ1-2, the complete variable domain is GAGVSQSPSNKVTEKGKDVELRCDPISGHTALYWYRQSLGQGLEFLIYFQGNSAPDKSGLPSDRFSAERTGGSVSTLTIQRTQQEDSAVYLCASSIQGYGYTFGSGTRLTVV.

In this sample, this clonotype turned up a few times. CDR3 protein: CASSHPMDYGYTF. Written as DNA, the CDR3 is TGTGCCAGCAGCCATCCCATGGACTATGGCTACACCTTC. The chain couples TRBV7-2 to TRBJ1-2, with no clear D. There are 13 residues in the CDR3. Per the germline V gene, CDR1 is SGHTA and CDR2 is FQGNSA. The germline V and J ends were trimmed by 5 bases and 3 bases, with 10 bases remaining between them.

This clonotype was counted only a few times. CDR3 nucleotides: TGTGCCCAACCGGCCCCTGGAGGGAACTACGAGCAGTACTTC. Residues: CAQPAPGGNYEQYF. The J gene is TRBJ2-7, the V gene TRBV28; TRBD2 is a possible D gene (6 bases). This CDR3 region has 14 residues. Trimming shortened V by 11 bases and J by 3 bases, and 20 bases separated the two germline ends. Germline V gene lookup returns CDR1 MDHEN and CDR2 SYDVKM.

The gene calls are TRBV6-1 and TRBJ1-3, with D perhaps matching TRBD1 (5 bases). This CDR3 has 15 residues. Germline CDR1 reads MNHNS; CDR2 reads SASEGT. The V gene lost 6 bases and the J gene lost 0 bases, with 12 bases spanning the gap. CDR3 protein: CASSLGHGSGNTIYF. Written as DNA, the CDR3 is TGTGCCAGCAGCCTCGGACACGGCTCTGGAAACACCATATATTTT.

This clonotype was detected ten times or more. This chain joins TRBV3-1 and TRBJ2-2; 8 nucleotides agree with TRBD1. Trimming cost V 4 bases and J 7 bases; bases outside gene matches: 5. The CDR3 is 14 residues long. Germline values: CDR1 LGHDT, CDR2 YNNKEL (reference sequence). CDR3 sequence (DNA): TGTGCCAGCAGCCCAAGACAGGGGAACGGGGAGCTGTTTTTT. It codes for CASSPRQGNGELFF.

This clonotype has a handful of counts. The V and J genes are TRBV18 and TRBJ1-2, with D hard to call. V was clipped by 0 bases and J by 0 bases, with 5 bases between them. The CDR3 covers 14 residues. Germline CDR1 and CDR2: KGHSH and LQKENI. Written as DNA, the CDR3 is TGTGCCAGCTCACCACCGGCCGCTAACTATGGCTACACCTTC. Protein: CASSPPAANYGYTF.

The chain couples TRBV28 to TRBJ2-7; 11 bases map to TRBD1. The length of the CDR3 is 14 residues. Germline V gene sequence: CDR1 MDHEN, CDR2 SYDVKM. V was pared by 6 bases and J by 3 bases, with 4 bases of the junction left unmatched. In nucleotides, the CDR3 is TGTGCCAGCAGGTCCGGGACAGGGGGCTACGAGCAGTACTTC. Its protein is CASRSGTGGYEQYF.

The sample holds many counts of this clonotype. The chain joins TRBV12-3 or TRBV12-4 to TRBJ1-3; TRBD1 matches 8 bases. This CDR3 has 12 residues. Losses at the gene ends were 5 bases for V and 16 bases for J; bases not matched to a gene: 10. The CDR3 DNA is TGTGCCAGCAGTACGATAGGACAGGGAGTGTATTTT. Residues: CASSTIGQGVYF.

Many counts were recorded for this clonotype. The chain recombines TRBV12-3 or TRBV12-4 with TRBJ1-1; D is perhaps TRBD1 (5 bases). The CDR3 length is 15 residues. Trimming left V 1 base short and J 4 bases short, with 13 bases between. The CDR3 loop is CASSLGGSIFTEAFF. DNA of the CDR3: TGTGCCAGCAGTTTAGGGGGCTCAATCTTCACTGAAGCTTTCTTT.

This clonotype was detected a few times. The chain couples TRBV10-3 to TRBJ2-5; D may be TRBD1 or TRBD2 (5 bases each). The germline gives CDR1 ENHRY, CDR2 SYGVKD. V lost 5 bases, J lost 5 bases, and 9 bases lay in between. This CDR3 is built from 12 residues. For the CDR3, the DNA is TGTGCCATCAGTAGGGGAGACGAGACCCAGTACTTC. Translated: CAISRGDETQYF.

CDR3 in DNA: TGTGCCAGTAGTTTAGGGAGAGAAGATACGCAGTATTTT. As protein: CASSLGREDTQYF. The V and J genes are TRBV19 and TRBJ2-3; perhaps TRBD2 as D (5 bases). V was cut by 5 bases and J by 5 bases, with 11 bases left in between. This CDR3 has 13 amino acids. Per germline, CDR1 LNHDA and CDR2 SQIVND (reference sequence).

The V call is TRBV11-1, the J call TRBJ2-2; 9 positions agree with TRBD2. Germline V gene data show CDR1 as SGHAT and CDR2 as FQDESV (reference sequence). The CDR3 loop spans 20 amino acids. Losses at the gene ends were 3 bases for V and 1 base for J; bases not matched to a gene: 15. CDR3 in DNA: TGTGCCAGCAGCTTGGTTCGGCTAGCGGGGTTTCCGTTGAACACCGGGGAGCTGTTTTTT. Amino acids: CASSLVRLAGFPLNTGELFF. Full variable domain (outside the CDR3, taken from reference TRBV11-1 and TRBJ2-2): EAEVAQSPRYKITEKSQAVAFWCDPISGHATLYWYRQILGQGPELLVQFQDESVVDDSQLPKDRFSAERLKGVDSTLKIQPAELGDSAMYLCASSLVRLAGFPLNTGELFFGEGSRLTVL.

This clonotype was counted a few times. The chain combines TRBV12-3 or TRBV12-4 with TRBJ2-1; 8 bases are a match to TRBD2. The CDR3 length is 13 residues. The V segment lost 7 bases and the J segment 5 bases; nucleotides outside the gene matches: 4. CDR3 amino acids: CASKNSGDNEQFF. CDR3 nucleotides: TGTGCCAGCAAAAATAGCGGGGACAATGAGCAGTTCTTC.